This TCR beta chain is from a study of blood T cell repertoires in COVID-19. Across the study: Samples of COVID-19 (acute and convalescent) were obtained from the United States, Italy and Spain. T cells, B-cell-depleted T cells, or PBMCs provided the cDNA or gDNA that served as material.

This clone appeared many times. Authors' processing steps: Scientists estimated how many nucleated cells there were by amplifying reference gene primers. The data were produced by immunoSEQ multiplex PCR, yet TCRdb's version contains in-frame clones alone and is incomplete. V and J calls and clone size are as listed in that table; D and trimming were resolved from the DNA. The table includes about 120,000 clones, roughly nine tenths detected once. V dropped 0 bases and J dropped 7 bases, with 12 bases sitting between them. The germline CDR1 and CDR2 sequences are ENHRY and SYGVKD. CDR3 size: 14 residues.

The sequenced sample was peripheral blood. The receptor was isolated from a man in his 70s who had recovered from COVID-19. The rearrangement uses TRBV10-3 and TRBJ1-1; D perhaps matches TRBD1 (6 bases). The CDR3 loop reads CAISESRGRGEAFF. For the CDR3, the DNA is TGTGCCATCAGTGAGTCACGGGGCAGGGGTGAAGCTTTCTTT.